Included here is one TCR beta chain sequence, with context. V lost 1 base, J lost 8 bases, and 16 bases stayed unmatched. This CDR3 has 19 amino acids. From germline, CDR1 is LNHDA and CDR2 SQIVND (reference sequence). Authors' processing steps: For nucleated cells, counts were estimated from reference gene primer amplification. The assay was immunoSEQ multiplex PCR, and TCRdb's table has in-frame clones only and misses some. V, J and clone size reflect that table, while D and trimming were determined from the DNA. The data contain approximately 140,000 clones, just over 85% of them singletons. This specimen belongs to a study of blood T cell repertoires in COVID-19. In the study overall: Samples of COVID-19 (acute and convalescent) were obtained from the United States, Italy and Spain. T cells, B-cell-depleted T cells, or PBMCs provided the cDNA or gDNA that served as material.

The sample consisted of peripheral blood. The clonotype was recovered from a woman aged 55 to 70 with acute or convalescent COVID-19. The V and J genes are TRBV19 and TRBJ2-1; 11 positions match TRBD2. CDR3 residues: CASSIGWLAGGRRRDEQFF. CDR3 nucleotide sequence: TGTGCCAGTAGTATAGGGTGGCTAGCGGGGGGCCGTCGTAGGGATGAGCAGTTCTTC.